Following are 3 T cell receptor beta chains from one sample sequenced in a study of control samples from healthy donors and cancer patients. Libraries were prepared by immunoSEQ multiplex PCR; TCRdb keeps only in-frame clonotypes and omits some of them. The data contain approximately 52,000 clones, roughly 88% of them singletons. Sample: blood. Receptors were obtained from a man aged 50 to 59 in good health.

The chain links TRBV7-9 to TRBJ2-4; D tentatively fits TRBD1 or TRBD2 (5 bases each). The CDR3 loop spans 16 amino acids. Germline loops: CDR1 SEHNR, CDR2 FQNEAQ (reference sequence). V was trimmed by 4 bases and J by 1 base, leaving 14 bases between them. This chain's CDR3 is CASSSTASGAKNIQYF. The CDR3 DNA is TGTGCCAGCAGCTCGACAGCTTCGGGGGCCAAAAACATTCAGTACTTC.

The chain employs TRBV19 and TRBJ1-5, with D tentatively TRBD1 (5 bases). Germline CDR1 and CDR2: LNHDA and SQIVND (reference sequence). The CDR3 sequence is 17 residues long. V was shortened by 7 bases and J by 0 bases, with 19 bases between the two germline ends. The CDR3 is CASTRKRGRYSNQPQHF. The CDR3 DNA is TGTGCCAGTACCAGAAAAAGGGGAAGATATAGCAATCAGCCCCAGCATTTT.

The chain has TRBV3-1 (or the pseudogene TRBV3-2) and TRBJ2-3, with 13 bases lining up with TRBD2. This CDR3 comprises 19 residues. Germline lookup yields CDR1 LGHDT and CDR2 YNNKEL (reference sequence). The J segment lost 5 bases and the V segment lost 3 bases, leaving 14 bases of the junction unmatched. The CDR3 bases are TGTGCCAGCAGCCATATCTATATGACCGGGACTAGCGGGGAAGATACGCAGTATTTT. Translating it yields CASSHIYMTGTSGEDTQYF.